Listed here are 15 T cell receptor beta chains from one sample, sequenced in a study of blood T cell repertoires in COVID-19. Sequencing used immunoSEQ multiplex PCR; TCRdb keeps in-frame clones, though not all of them. The sample includes about 220,000 clones, approximately 81% seen only once; the top ten take approximately 5%. The sequenced sample consisted of peripheral blood. These receptors all come from a woman aged 55-69 years who had recovered from COVID-19.

The chain recombines TRBV19 with TRBJ1-1, with 7 positions matching TRBD1. Germline V gives CDR1 LNHDA, CDR2 SQIVND (reference sequence). CDR3 length equals 13 residues. Trimming took 3 bases from V and 7 from J; bases not matched to a gene: 5. The CDR3 region is CASSMARDSEAFF. DNA for the CDR3: TGTGCCAGTAGTATGGCCCGGGACAGTGAAGCTTTCTTT.

The CDR3 sequence is CAFPRLGGNTGELFF. The CDR3 DNA reads as TGTGCCTTCCCCAGGCTGGGGGGGAACACCGGGGAGCTGTTTTTT. The chain combines TRBV30 with TRBJ2-2; TRBD2 might be the D (6 bases). Germline V gene sequence: CDR1 GTSNPN, CDR2 SVGIG (reference sequence). This CDR3 spans 15 amino acids. The V gene lost 7 bases and the J gene lost 1 base, with 16 bases spanning the gap.

This clone was counted a single time. The gene calls are TRBV2 and TRBJ1-2, with TRBD1 identical over 8 bases. V was pared by 3 bases and J by 4 bases, with 7 bases of the junction left unmatched. The CDR3 loop spans 15 amino acids. From germline, CDR1 is SNHLY and CDR2 FYNNEI. The CDR3 loop reads CASSDVLQGGYGYTF. DNA of the CDR3: TGTGCCAGCAGTGATGTGTTACAGGGGGGCTATGGCTACACCTTC.

The genes are TRBV7-2 and TRBJ1-1; D is ambiguous. The V and J ends lost 5 bases and 3 bases respectively, with 10 bases between them. Germline V CDR1 and CDR2: SGHTA, FQGNSA. This CDR3 is 13 amino acids long. The CDR3 nucleotides read TGTGCCAGCAGCCCCGTCCGGGACACTGAAGCTTTCTTT. This sequence encodes CASSPVRDTEAFF.

The J gene is TRBJ2-5, the V gene TRBV5-1, with 10 nucleotides matching TRBD2. CDR1 and CDR2 (germline): SGHRS, YFSETQ. The CDR3 sequence is 14 residues long. V lost 5 bases to trimming and J lost 5 bases; unmatched junction nucleotides: 6. The CDR3 sequence: CASRLAGSGETQYF. As DNA, the CDR3 is TGCGCCAGCAGACTAGCGGGGTCCGGGGAGACCCAGTACTTC.

The gene calls are TRBV6-6 and TRBJ1-5; D is uncertain. The V gene's germline CDR1 is MNHNY and CDR2 SVGAGI (reference sequence). The CDR3 totals 15 residues. Trimming stripped 7 bases from V and 0 bases from J, with 13 bases between. Here the CDR3 DNA reads TGTGCCAGCATAGCGGGCACCTATAGCAATCAGCCCCAGCATTTT. Translated: CASIAGTYSNQPQHF.

The chain recombines TRBV3-1 (or the pseudogene TRBV3-2) with TRBJ2-7, with D tentatively TRBD2 (5 bases). Germline-derived CDR1 and CDR2 are LGHDT and YNNKEL (reference sequence). The CDR3 runs to 13 residues. V was trimmed by 5 bases and J by 3 bases, leaving 11 bases between them. This chain's CDR3 is CASSETNYYEQYF. The CDR3 region has the DNA TGTGCCAGCAGCGAGACTAATTACTACGAGCAGTACTTC.

CDR3 protein: CASSPLRGQVEKLFF. The CDR3 DNA reads as TGTGCCAGCAGTCCTCTCAGGGGGCAGGTTGAAAAACTGTTTTTT. The J gene is TRBJ1-4, the V gene TRBV2; 8 bases map to TRBD1. V was pared by 5 bases and J by 7 bases, with 9 bases of the junction left unmatched. The CDR3 has 15 residues. Germline CDR1 and CDR2: SNHLY and FYNNEI.

The chain recombines TRBV7-8 with TRBJ1-5; 11 nucleotides align to TRBD1. This CDR3 region has 14 residues. V trimming: 4 bases; J trimming: 6 bases; junction bases outside the gene matches: 2. Germline-derived CDR1 and CDR2 are SGHVS and FQNEAQ. The CDR3 spells CASSWTGGGQPQHF. The CDR3 region has the DNA TGTGCCAGCAGCTGGACAGGGGGCGGTCAGCCCCAGCATTTT.

The V gene is TRBV12-5, the J gene TRBJ1-2; D is ambiguous. This CDR3 is built from 12 residues. Germline V gene data show CDR1 as LGHNT and CDR2 as FRNRAP. V lost 3 bases to trimming and J lost 4 bases, with 6 bases between them. This chain's CDR3 is CASGFQFYGYTF. The CDR3, as DNA: TGTGCTAGTGGTTTCCAATTCTATGGCTACACCTTC.

The V call is TRBV9, the J call TRBJ1-1; D perhaps matches TRBD1 (5 bases). CDR1 is SGDLS and CDR2 is YYNGEE in the germline V gene. The ends were cut back, 0 bases at V and 4 bases at J, with 13 bases in the middle. CDR3 length: 15 amino acids. CDR3 nucleotides: TGTGCCAGCAGCGTAGATGTCGGGGGAGGCACTGAAGCTTTCTTT. Amino acids: CASSVDVGGGTEAFF. Drawing the rest from reference TRBV9 and TRBJ1-1, the complete variable domain is DSGVTQTPKHLITATGQRVTLRCSPRSGDLSVYWYQQSLDQGLQFLIQYYNGEERAKGNILERFSAQQFPDLHSELNLSSLELGDSALYFCASSVDVGGGTEAFFGQGTRLTVV.

The CDR3 nucleotides are TGTGCCAGCAGCTTGCGCCCATCCTTAACCGGGGAGCTGTTTTTT. It specifies CASSLRPSLTGELFF. The chain links TRBV7-2 to TRBJ2-2; D is unclear. The CDR3 runs to 15 residues. The V and J ends lost 3 bases and 5 bases respectively, with 13 bases between them. Germline CDR1 and CDR2: SGHTA and FQGNSA.

This chain links TRBV13 with TRBJ1-1; a weak D match, TRBD1 (5 bases). Germline values: CDR1 PRHDT, CDR2 FYEKMQ (reference sequence). CDR3 length: 13 amino acids. Trimming pared 10 bases from V and 8 bases from J, leaving 20 bases between. CDR3 sequence (DNA): TGTGCCACCCAAAGGGGATGGAGGGGAGAAGCTTTCTTT. Translating it yields CATQRGWRGEAFF.

The rearrangement joins TRBV14 to TRBJ2-3; 12 positions match TRBD1. Germline trimming cut 0 bases from V and 3 bases from J; bases unmatched to any gene: 13. CDR1 is SGHDN, CDR2 FVKESK, per germline. The CDR3 contains 20 residues. In DNA form, the CDR3 reads TGTGCCAGCAGCCAAGAATGGTTTTACCGGGACAGGGGGCGGACAGATACGCAGTATTTT. Translation: CASSQEWFYRDRGRTDTQYF.

The chain is built from TRBV4-1 and TRBJ2-7, with TRBD1 identical over 8 bases. The CDR3 runs to 14 residues. The trim removed 4 bases at V and 5 bases at J, leaving 7 bases unmatched. Germline-derived CDR1 and CDR2 are MGHRA and YSYEKL. The CDR3 bases are TGCGCCAGCAGCCCACAGGGGGTTTGGAACGAGCAGTACTTC. This sequence encodes CASSPQGVWNEQYF.